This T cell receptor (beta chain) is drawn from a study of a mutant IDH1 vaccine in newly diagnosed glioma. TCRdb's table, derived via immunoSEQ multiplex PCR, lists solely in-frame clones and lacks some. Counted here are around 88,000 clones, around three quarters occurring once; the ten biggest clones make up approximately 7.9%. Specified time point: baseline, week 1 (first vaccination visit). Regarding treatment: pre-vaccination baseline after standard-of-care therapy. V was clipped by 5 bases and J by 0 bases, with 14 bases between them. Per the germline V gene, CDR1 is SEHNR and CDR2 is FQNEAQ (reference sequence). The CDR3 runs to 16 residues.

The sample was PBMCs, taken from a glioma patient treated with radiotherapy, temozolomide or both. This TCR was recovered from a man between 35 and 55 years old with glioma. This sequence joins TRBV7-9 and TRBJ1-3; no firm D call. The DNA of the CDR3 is TGTGCCAGCAGCAATTACAGAATTAGCTCTGGAAACACCATATATTTT. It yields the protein CASSNYRISSGNTIYF.